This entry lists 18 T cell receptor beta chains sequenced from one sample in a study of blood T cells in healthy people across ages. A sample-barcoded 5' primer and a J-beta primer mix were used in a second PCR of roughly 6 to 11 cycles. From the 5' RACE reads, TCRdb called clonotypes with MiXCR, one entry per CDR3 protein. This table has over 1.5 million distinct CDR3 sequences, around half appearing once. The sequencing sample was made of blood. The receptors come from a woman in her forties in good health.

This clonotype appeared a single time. The CDR3 loop reads CASSQVSDGTKATEAFF. The CDR3, as DNA: TGCGCCAGCAGCCAAGTTTCAGACGGGACAAAAGCCACTGAAGCTTTCTTT. The V gene is TRBV4-3, the J gene TRBJ1-1; tentative D call: TRBD1 (6 bases). CDR1 and CDR2 (germline): LGHNA, YSLEER. CDR3 size: 17 residues. The V end was cut by 1 base, the J end by 4 bases, with 19 bases between.

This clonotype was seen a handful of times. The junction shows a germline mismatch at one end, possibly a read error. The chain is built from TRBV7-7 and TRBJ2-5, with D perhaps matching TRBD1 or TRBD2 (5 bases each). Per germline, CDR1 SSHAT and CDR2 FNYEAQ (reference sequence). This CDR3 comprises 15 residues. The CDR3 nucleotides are TGTGCTAGCAGCCCCTCGGGGACCCAACAAGAGACCCAGTACTTC. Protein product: CASSPSGTQQETQYF.

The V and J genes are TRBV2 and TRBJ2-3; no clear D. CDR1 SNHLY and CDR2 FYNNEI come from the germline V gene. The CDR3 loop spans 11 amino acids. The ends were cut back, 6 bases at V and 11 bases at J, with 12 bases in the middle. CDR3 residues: CASRLEAMQYF. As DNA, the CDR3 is TGTGCCAGCAGGTTGGAAGCTATGCAGTATTTT.

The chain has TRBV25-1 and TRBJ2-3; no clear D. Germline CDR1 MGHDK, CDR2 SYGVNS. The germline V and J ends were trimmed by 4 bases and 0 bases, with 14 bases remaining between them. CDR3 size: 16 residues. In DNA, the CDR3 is TGTGCCAGCAGTGCCAACTCACAGTATAGCACAGATACGCAGTATTTT. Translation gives CASSANSQYSTDTQYF.

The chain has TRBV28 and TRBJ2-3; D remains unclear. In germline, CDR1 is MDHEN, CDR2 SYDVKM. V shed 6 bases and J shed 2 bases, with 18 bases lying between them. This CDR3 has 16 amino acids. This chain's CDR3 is CASSTYGLSPTDTQYF. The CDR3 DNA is TGTGCCAGCAGCACTTACGGCCTCTCCCCCACAGATACGCAGTATTTT.

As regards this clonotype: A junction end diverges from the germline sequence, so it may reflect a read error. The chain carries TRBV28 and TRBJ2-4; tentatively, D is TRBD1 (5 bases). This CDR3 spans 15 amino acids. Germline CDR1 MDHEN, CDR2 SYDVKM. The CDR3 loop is CAGSFRATAKNIQYF. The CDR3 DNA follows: TGTGCCGGCAGTTTCAGGGCAACAGCCAAAAACATTCAGTACTTC.

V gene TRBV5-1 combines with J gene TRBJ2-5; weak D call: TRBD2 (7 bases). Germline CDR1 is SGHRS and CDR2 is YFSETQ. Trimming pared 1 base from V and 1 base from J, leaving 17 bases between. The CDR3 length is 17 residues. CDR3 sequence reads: CASSLSVSAGAQETQYF. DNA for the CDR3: TGCGCCAGCAGCTTGAGTGTTTCGGCGGGGGCCCAAGAGACCCAGTACTTC.

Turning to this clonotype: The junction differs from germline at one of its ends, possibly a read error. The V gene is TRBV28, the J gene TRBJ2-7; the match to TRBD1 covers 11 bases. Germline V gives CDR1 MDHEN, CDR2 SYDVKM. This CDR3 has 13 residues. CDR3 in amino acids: CACSPDRGQEQYF. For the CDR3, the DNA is TGTGCCTGCAGTCCGGACAGGGGGCAGGAGCAGTACTTC. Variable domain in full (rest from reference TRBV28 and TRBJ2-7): DVKVTQSSRYLVKRTGEKVFLECVQDMDHENMFWYRQDPGLGLRLIYFSYDVKMKEKGDIPEGYSVSREKKERFSLILESASTNQTSMYLCACSPDRGQEQYFGPGTRLTVT.

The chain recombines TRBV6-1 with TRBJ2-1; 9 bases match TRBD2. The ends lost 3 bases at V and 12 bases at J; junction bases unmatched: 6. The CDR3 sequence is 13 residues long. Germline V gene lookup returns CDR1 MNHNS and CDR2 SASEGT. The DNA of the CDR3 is TGTGCCAGCAGTGATGGCGGGAGGGATTGGCAGTTCTTC. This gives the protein CASSDGGRDWQFF.

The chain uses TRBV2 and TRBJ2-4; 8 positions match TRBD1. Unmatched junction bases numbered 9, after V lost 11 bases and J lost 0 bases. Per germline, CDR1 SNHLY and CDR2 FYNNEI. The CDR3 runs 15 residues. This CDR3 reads CAGHGQGLAKNIQYF. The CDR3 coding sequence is TGTGCCGGTCATGGACAGGGATTAGCCAAAAACATTCAGTACTTC.

The CDR3 bases are TGTGCCAGCAGCCAAGACTCAGGGAGCTCCTACGAGCAGTACTTC. This gives the protein CASSQDSGSSYEQYF. The gene calls are TRBV4-2 and TRBJ2-7; D is perhaps TRBD1 or TRBD2 (5 bases each). CDR1 and CDR2 (germline): LGHNA, YNFKEQ. V was trimmed by 0 bases and J by 0 bases, leaving 9 bases between them. There are 15 residues in the CDR3.

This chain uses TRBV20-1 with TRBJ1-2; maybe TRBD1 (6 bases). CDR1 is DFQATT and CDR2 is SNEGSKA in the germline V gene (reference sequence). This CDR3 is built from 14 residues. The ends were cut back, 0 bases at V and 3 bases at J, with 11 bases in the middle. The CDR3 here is CSARDRAGDYGYTF. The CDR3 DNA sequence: TGCAGTGCTAGAGATCGGGCAGGGGACTATGGCTACACCTTC.

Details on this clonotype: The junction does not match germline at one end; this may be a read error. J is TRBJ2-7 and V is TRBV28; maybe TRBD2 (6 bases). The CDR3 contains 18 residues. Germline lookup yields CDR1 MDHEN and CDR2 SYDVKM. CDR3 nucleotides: TGTGCCAGCAGCTCGGTGGGGAGGACTCCGTTGAGTTTATACGGGCAGTACTTC. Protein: CASSSVGRTPLSLYGQYF.

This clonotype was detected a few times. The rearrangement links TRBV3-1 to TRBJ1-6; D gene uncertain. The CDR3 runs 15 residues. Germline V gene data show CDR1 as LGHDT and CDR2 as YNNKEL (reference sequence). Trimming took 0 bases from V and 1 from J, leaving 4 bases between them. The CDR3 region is CASSQEQSYNSPLHF. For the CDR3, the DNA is TGTGCCAGCAGCCAAGAGCAGTCCTATAATTCACCCCTCCACTTT.

The CDR3 region is CASIGRALQETQYF. CDR3 coding DNA: TGTGCCAGCATAGGGCGGGCCCTCCAAGAGACCCAGTACTTC. The chain has TRBV12-3 or TRBV12-4 and TRBJ2-5; D perhaps matches TRBD2 (5 bases). This CDR3 has 14 amino acids. V lost 7 bases and J 1 base, leaving 13 bases between the germline ends.

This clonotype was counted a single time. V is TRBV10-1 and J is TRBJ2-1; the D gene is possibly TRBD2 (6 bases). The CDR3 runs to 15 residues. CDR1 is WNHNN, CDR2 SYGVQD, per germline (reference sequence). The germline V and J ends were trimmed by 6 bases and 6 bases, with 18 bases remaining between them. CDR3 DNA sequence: TGCGCCAGCAGCCGGGGAGGAGGACTTTCCAATGAGCAGTTCTTC. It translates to CASSRGGGLSNEQFF.

Here the CDR3 DNA reads TGTGCCAGCAGTTACTTAGTAGGACATCCCCAACGCGACGAGCAGTTCTTC. As protein: CASSYLVGHPQRDEQFF. The V gene is TRBV6-2 or TRBV6-3, the J gene TRBJ2-1; tentatively, D is TRBD1 (5 bases). The germline V and J ends were trimmed by 1 base and 10 bases, with 23 bases remaining between them. Germline-derived CDR1 and CDR2 are MNHEY and SVGEGT. The CDR3 has 17 residues.

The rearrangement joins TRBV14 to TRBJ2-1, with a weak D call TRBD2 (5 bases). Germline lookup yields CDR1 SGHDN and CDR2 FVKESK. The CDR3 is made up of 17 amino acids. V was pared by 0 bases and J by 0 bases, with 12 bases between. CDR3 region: CASSQELWRSSYNEQFF. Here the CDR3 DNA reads TGTGCCAGCAGCCAAGAACTCTGGAGGAGCTCCTACAATGAGCAGTTCTTC.